A single sample gave rise to the 17 T cell receptor beta chains below, sequenced in a study of cytomegalovirus exposure and HLA in healthy donors. Some clones are missing from TCRdb's copy, which holds only in-frame ones; the method was immunoSEQ multiplex PCR. The table includes 140,000 to 150,000 clones, roughly 93% detected once. The specimen sequenced was PBMCs. These receptors were obtained from a man aged 18 to 30 in good health and CMV-seropositive.

In DNA, the CDR3 is TGCGCCAGCAGCCGGGGACAGAATGAAAAACTGTTTTTT. Translating gives CASSRGQNEKLFF. V usage is TRBV5-1 and J usage is TRBJ1-4; 7 bases map to TRBD1. Looked up from germline, CDR1 is SGHRS and CDR2 is YFSETQ. The J segment lost 5 bases and the V segment lost 4 bases, leaving 2 bases of the junction unmatched. The CDR3 runs to 13 residues.

This rearrangement joins TRBV28 to TRBJ1-5; 10 nucleotides agree with TRBD1. The J segment lost 6 bases and the V segment lost 6 bases, leaving 5 bases of the junction unmatched. The germline gives CDR1 MDHEN, CDR2 SYDVKM. This CDR3 has 14 residues. CDR3 sequence reads: CASRGTGALQPQHF. CDR3 in DNA: TGTGCCAGCAGGGGGACAGGGGCGCTTCAGCCCCAGCATTTT.

CDR3: CASSQGRVAGNSYEQYF. The CDR3 DNA is TGCGCCAGCAGCCAAGGTAGGGTAGCGGGTAACTCCTACGAGCAGTACTTC. The chain carries TRBV4-1 and TRBJ2-7, with 7 positions matching TRBD2. Germline V lookup: CDR1 MGHRA, CDR2 YSYEKL. The CDR3 consists of 17 residues. Trimming removed 1 base from V and 0 bases from J; junction bases left unmatched: 9.

This rearrangement joins TRBV30 to TRBJ2-3, with TRBD1 as a possible D gene (5 bases). The CDR3 is made up of 12 amino acids. V shed 3 bases and J shed 4 bases, with 8 bases lying between them. CDR1 is GTSNPN and CDR2 is SVGIG in the germline V gene (reference sequence). The CDR3, as DNA: TGTGCCTGGAGCCAGGGCGCAGATACGCAGTATTTT. Translated, it gives CAWSQGADTQYF.

The chain is built from TRBV5-1 and TRBJ1-2, with 7 bases matching TRBD1. Trimming at V came to 4 bases and at J to 2 bases, leaving 5 bases not matched to a gene. The CDR3 loop spans 14 amino acids. Germline lookup yields CDR1 SGHRS and CDR2 YFSETQ. This CDR3 reads CASSARDSNYGYTF. The CDR3 DNA is TGCGCCAGCAGCGCCCGGGACAGCAACTATGGCTACACCTTC. The variable domain in full, completed from reference TRBV5-1 and TRBJ1-2, reads KAGVTQTPRYLIKTRGQQVTLSCSPISGHRSVSWYQQTPGQGLQFLFEYFSETQRNKGNFPGRFSGRQFSNSRSEMNVSTLELGDSALYLCASSARDSNYGYTFGSGTRLTVV.

This chain connects TRBV7-3 to TRBJ2-2; 10 bases line up with TRBD2. Trimming took 7 bases from V and 6 from J; bases not matched to a gene: 2. The CDR3 covers 13 residues. Looked up from germline, CDR1 is SGHTA and CDR2 is FQGTGA. The DNA for the CDR3 is TGTGCCAGCACTAGCGGGGGCCCCGGGGAGCTGTTTTTT. It codes for CASTSGGPGELFF.

The J gene is TRBJ1-1, the V gene TRBV15; D is unresolved. V was shortened by 1 base and J by 0 bases, with 18 bases between the two germline ends. CDR3 length equals 18 residues. The germline V gene encodes CDR1 LNHNV and CDR2 YYDKDF (reference sequence). CDR3 sequence reads: CATSRGLLRRAMNTEAFF. CDR3 sequence (DNA): TGTGCCACCAGCAGAGGGCTCCTCCGGAGGGCGATGAACACTGAAGCTTTCTTT.

The genes are TRBV7-8 and TRBJ2-1, with 7 positions matching TRBD2. V lost 6 bases, J lost 10 bases, and 15 bases stayed unmatched. The CDR3 is made up of 15 amino acids. Germline CDR1 reads SGHVS; CDR2 reads FQNEAQ. CDR3 residues: CASSWGGDAVGEQFF. In DNA, the CDR3 is TGTGCCAGCAGTTGGGGAGGGGATGCCGTTGGGGAGCAGTTCTTC.

The J gene is TRBJ2-1, the V gene TRBV30; 8 nucleotides align to TRBD1. The CDR3 loop spans 14 amino acids. The V gene's germline CDR1 is GTSNPN and CDR2 SVGIG (reference sequence). The trim removed 4 bases at V and 2 bases at J, leaving 4 bases unmatched. CDR3 protein: CAWKTGGPYNEQFF. Here the CDR3 DNA reads TGTGCCTGGAAAACAGGGGGACCCTACAATGAGCAGTTCTTC. Looking up the rest from reference TRBV30 and TRBJ2-1 gives the full variable domain: SQTIHQWPATLVQPVGSPLSLECTVEGTSNPNLYWYRQAAGRGLQLLFYSVGIGQISSEVPQNLSASRPQDRQFILSSKKLLLSDSGFYLCAWKTGGPYNEQFFGPGTRLTVL.

The chain combines TRBV5-1 with TRBJ2-3, with 9 bases aligning to TRBD2. Germline assignment: CDR1 SGHRS and CDR2 YFSETQ. V lost 4 bases to trimming and J lost 1 base; unmatched junction nucleotides: 10. The CDR3 runs to 17 residues. The CDR3 spells CASSPRVSGSGTDTQYF. The CDR3 nucleotides are TGCGCCAGCAGCCCGAGGGTTAGCGGGAGTGGCACAGATACGCAGTATTTT.

The chain has TRBV5-6 and TRBJ2-7; maybe TRBD2 (5 bases). Germline CDR1 reads SGHDT; CDR2 reads YYEEEE. This CDR3 region has 13 residues. Trimming removed 0 bases at V and 9 bases at J, with 13 bases between. The DNA for the CDR3 is TGTGCCAGCAGCTTGGTTCACGAGGGAAGGCAGTACTTC. This codes for CASSLVHEGRQYF.

The chain joins TRBV7-9 to TRBJ2-5, with D perhaps matching TRBD2 (5 bases). The CDR3 spans 14 residues. Trimming stripped 5 bases from V and 1 base from J, with 11 bases between. The germline V gene encodes CDR1 SEHNR and CDR2 FQNEAQ (reference sequence). The CDR3: CASSPVDSQETQYF. In DNA form, the CDR3 reads TGTGCCAGCAGCCCCGTGGACTCCCAAGAGACCCAGTACTTC. The full variable domain, its missing parts supplied by reference TRBV7-9 and TRBJ2-5, is DTGVSQNPRHKITKRGQNVTFRCDPISEHNRLYWYRQTLGQGPEFLTYFQNEAQLEKSRLLSDRFSAERPKGSFSTLEIQRTEQGDSAMYLCASSPVDSQETQYFGPGTRLLVL.

Only one count was recorded for this clone. V usage is TRBV4-1 and J usage is TRBJ2-1, with 10 bases lining up with TRBD2. V was clipped by 1 base and J by 8 bases; unmatched bases: 8. Germline CDR1 reads MGHRA; CDR2 reads YSYEKL. The length of the CDR3 is 16 residues. The DNA for the CDR3 is TGCGCCAGCAGCCAAGCCGGGACTAGCGTTAGGGATGAGCAGTTCTTC. Its protein is CASSQAGTSVRDEQFF.

In the case of this clone: This sample also contains other DNA sequences that code for the same CDR3. V gene TRBV5-1 combines with J gene TRBJ2-7; TRBD2 matches 8 bases. The V gene's germline CDR1 is SGHRS and CDR2 YFSETQ. CDR3 length equals 14 residues. Trimming removed 2 bases from V and 0 bases from J; junction bases left unmatched: 1. The CDR3 is CASSLSGSSYEQYF. The CDR3 nucleotides are TGCGCCAGCAGCTTAAGCGGGAGCTCCTACGAGCAGTACTTC.

The CDR3 spells CASRRVVNSPLHF. For the CDR3, the DNA is TGTGCCAGCCGCCGGGTGGTTAATTCACCCCTCCACTTT. The genes are TRBV27 and TRBJ1-6; no clear D. This CDR3 is 13 amino acids long. V dropped 8 bases and J dropped 6 bases, with 11 bases sitting between them. Per germline, CDR1 MNHEY and CDR2 SMNVEV (reference sequence).

The rearrangement links TRBV5-1 to TRBJ2-5; 16 bases are shared with TRBD2. This CDR3 is 18 amino acids long. Germline CDR1 is SGHRS and CDR2 is YFSETQ. Trimming took 4 bases from V and 2 from J; bases not matched to a gene: 8. In DNA, the CDR3 is TGCGCCAGCAGCAAAGGGACTAGCGGGAGGGTATGGCAAGAGACCCAGTACTTC. It yields the protein CASSKGTSGRVWQETQYF.

CDR3: CASSAGWGDYSNQPQHF. The CDR3 DNA is TGTGCCAGCAGTGCAGGGTGGGGGGACTATAGCAATCAGCCCCAGCATTTT. This chain joins TRBV28 and TRBJ1-5; D perhaps matches TRBD1 (5 bases). There are 17 residues in the CDR3. V lost 5 bases, J lost 0 bases, and 17 bases lay in between. Per the germline V gene, CDR1 is MDHEN and CDR2 is SYDVKM.